This T cell receptor beta chain was captured in a study of blood T cell repertoires in COVID-19. As for the study in general: Samples taken during acute and convalescent COVID-19 were collected in the United States, Italy and Spain. Sample material is recorded as cDNA or gDNA derived from T cells, B-cell-depleted T cells, or PBMCs.

This clone was found a few times. Under the authors' procedure: Estimates of nucleated cell counts were drawn from the amplification of reference gene primers. The table came from immunoSEQ multiplex PCR; TCRdb's copy has only in-frame clones and leaves some out. That table is the source of V, J and clone size, and D and trimming were worked out from the DNA. The sample carries 150,000 to 160,000 clones, roughly 88% recorded once. Deletions cut 0 bases from V and 7 bases from J, with 8 bases between. Germline CDR1 SGDLS, CDR2 YYNGEE. The CDR3 is made up of 13 amino acids. Input material: peripheral blood. The TCR comes from a woman between 50 and 59 years old with acute or convalescent COVID-19. The chain recombines TRBV9 with TRBJ2-4; D is ambiguous. The CDR3 bases are TGTGCCAGCAGCGTAGGAACAGAGAACATTCAGTACTTC. Translating gives CASSVGTENIQYF.